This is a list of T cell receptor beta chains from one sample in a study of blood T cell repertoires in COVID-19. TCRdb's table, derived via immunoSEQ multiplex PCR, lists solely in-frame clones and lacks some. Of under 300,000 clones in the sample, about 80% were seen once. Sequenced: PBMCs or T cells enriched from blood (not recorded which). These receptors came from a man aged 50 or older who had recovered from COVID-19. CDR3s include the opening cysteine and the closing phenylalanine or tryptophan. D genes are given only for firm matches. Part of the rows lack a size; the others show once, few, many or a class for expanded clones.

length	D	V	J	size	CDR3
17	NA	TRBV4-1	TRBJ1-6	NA	CASSQSQARQRNSPLHF
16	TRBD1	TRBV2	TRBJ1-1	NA	CASSPTGVQMNTEAFF
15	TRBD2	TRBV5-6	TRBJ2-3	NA	CASNTERGGRDTQYF
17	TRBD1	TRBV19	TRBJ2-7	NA	CASSIDLPGGQPYEQYF
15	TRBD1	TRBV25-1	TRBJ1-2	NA	CASSDERGLNGGYTF
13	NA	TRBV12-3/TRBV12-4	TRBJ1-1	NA	CASSLGAGSEAFF
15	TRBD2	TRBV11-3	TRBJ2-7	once	CASSHRLAGATEQYF
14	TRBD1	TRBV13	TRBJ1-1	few	CASSTGTGNTEAFF
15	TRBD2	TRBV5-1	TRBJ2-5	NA	CASSHLAVFGETQYF
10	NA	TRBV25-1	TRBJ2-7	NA	CASKLVEQYF
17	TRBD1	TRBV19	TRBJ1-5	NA	CASSGPTGTGFGQPQHF
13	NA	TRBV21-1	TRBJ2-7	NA	CASSNTGSYEQYF
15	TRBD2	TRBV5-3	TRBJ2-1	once	CARSSGLAGGTEQFF
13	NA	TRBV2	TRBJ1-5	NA	CASSDRVNQPQHF
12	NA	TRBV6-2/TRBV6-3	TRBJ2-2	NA	CASSRATGELFF
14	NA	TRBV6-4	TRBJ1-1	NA	CASSDSSRGTEAFF
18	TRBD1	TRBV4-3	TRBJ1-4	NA	CASSQFGQGPHPNEKLFF
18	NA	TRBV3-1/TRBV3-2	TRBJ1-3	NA	CASSQDRGQTLSGNTIYF
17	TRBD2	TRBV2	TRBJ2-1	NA	CASSEGRLAGGNNEQFF
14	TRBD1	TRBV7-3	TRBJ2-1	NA	CASSLYRGLNEQFF
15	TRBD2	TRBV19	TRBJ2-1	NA	CASSMTSGSFDEQFF
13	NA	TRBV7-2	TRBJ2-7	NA	CASSFEPQGQIGF
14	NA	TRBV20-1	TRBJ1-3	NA	CSASLMQTGNTIYF
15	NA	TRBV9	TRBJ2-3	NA	CASSVLAVSTDTQYF
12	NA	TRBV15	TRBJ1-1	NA	CATSRGKTKAFF
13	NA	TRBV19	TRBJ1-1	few	CASSGQGWLNAFF
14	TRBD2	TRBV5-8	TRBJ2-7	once	CASTILSGRAEQYF
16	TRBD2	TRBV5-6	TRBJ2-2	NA	CASSFLAGGPHGELFF
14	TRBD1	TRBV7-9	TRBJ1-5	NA	CASSSAGGEQPQHF
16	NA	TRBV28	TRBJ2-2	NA	CASSSPGLMNTGELFF
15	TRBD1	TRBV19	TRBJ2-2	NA	CASSIVVGGPGELFF
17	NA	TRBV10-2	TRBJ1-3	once	CASSESIQQISGNTIYF
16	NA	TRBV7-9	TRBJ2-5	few	CASSFRLGGKWETQYF
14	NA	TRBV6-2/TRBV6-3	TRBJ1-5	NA	CASSDPQRNQPQHF
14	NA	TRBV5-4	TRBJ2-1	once	CASSGGMASDEQFF
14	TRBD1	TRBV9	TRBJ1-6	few	CASSPRDRNSPLHF
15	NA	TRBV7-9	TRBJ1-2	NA	CASSLGSIDAGGYTF
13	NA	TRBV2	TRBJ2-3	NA	CAGAGTSTDTQYF
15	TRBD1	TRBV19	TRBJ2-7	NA	CASSYPGQGTREQYF
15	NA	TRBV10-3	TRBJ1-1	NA	CAIRVDGGSMTEAFF